These 3 T cell receptor beta chains came from one sample sequenced in a study of PD-L1 blockade in urothelial cancer. The protocol was immunoSEQ multiplex PCR, while the TCRdb copy is restricted to in-frame clones and leaves out a portion. The table includes tens of thousands of clones, about four fifths detected once. Noted time point: pretreatment peripheral blood. Sequences were derived from PBMCs, sampled around atezolizumab (anti-PD-L1) treatment. These TCRs come from a woman aged 70 to 79 with urothelial cancer.

A single count supports this clone. The chain has TRBV11-2 and TRBJ1-2; D perhaps matches TRBD1 (6 bases). Trimming removed 3 bases from V and 3 bases from J, with 11 bases in between. This CDR3 contains 14 residues. CDR1 SGHAT and CDR2 FQNNGV come from the germline V gene. CDR3: CASSFSQGHYGYTF. The CDR3 DNA follows: TGTGCCAGCAGCTTCTCCCAGGGGCACTATGGCTACACCTTC.

This sequence joins TRBV5-1 and TRBJ1-1; D might be TRBD1 (6 bases). Germline values: CDR1 SGHRS, CDR2 YFSETQ. This CDR3 contains 15 residues. Trimming removed 4 bases at V and 3 bases at J, with 16 bases between. CDR3 residues: CASSPGGAGDTEAFF. The CDR3 bases are TGCGCCAGCAGCCCGGGGGGCGCCGGGGACACTGAAGCTTTCTTT.

The chain combines TRBV6-5 with TRBJ1-3; tentative D call: TRBD1 (5 bases). The CDR3 totals 15 residues. V was clipped by 6 bases and J by 0 bases, with 12 bases between them. Looked up from germline, CDR1 is MNHEY and CDR2 is SVGAGI. CDR3 region: CASSGRGDSGNTIYF. CDR3 DNA sequence: TGTGCCAGCAGCGGACGGGGGGACTCTGGAAACACCATATATTTT.